Presented here are 7 T cell receptor beta chains from one specimen sequenced in a study of human T cells and chemical hapten exposure. Time point meaning: patch test 1, 2 weeks after DPC sensitization. Treatment indicated: therapeutic diphenylcyclopropenone sensitization with weekly scalp DPC. Using its own MiXCR run on the RACE reads, TCRdb lists one record per CDR3 protein. Among roughly 86,000 distinct CDR3 sequences listed, about 10% were seen once. The material was whole blood, obtained in connection with sensitization to the hapten diphenylcyclopropenone (DPC). These receptors were obtained from a man aged 40-55 years with alopecia areata. Some clones in this sample may be carry-over from other donors' samples.

This clonotype was recorded a few times. CDR3 sequence: CASSDRRAEDTQYF. CDR3 sequence (DNA): TGTGCCAGCAGTGATCGGAGGGCGGAAGATACGCAGTATTTT. The rearrangement links TRBV2 to TRBJ2-3; D possibly corresponds to TRBD2 (6 bases). V lost 3 bases and J lost 5, with 12 bases in between. The CDR3 loop spans 14 amino acids. Per germline, CDR1 SNHLY and CDR2 FYNNEI.

This clonotype was seen many times. The chain carries TRBV25-1 and TRBJ2-4; D might be TRBD2 (5 bases). The V gene lost 8 bases and the J gene lost 7 bases, with 9 bases spanning the gap. The V gene's germline CDR1 is MGHDK and CDR2 SYGVNS. CDR3 length: 11 residues. CDR3: CASQGSNIQYF. In nucleotides, the CDR3 is TGTGCCAGCCAAGGGAGCAACATTCAGTACTTC.

This clonotype was observed a handful of times. V usage is TRBV12-5 and J usage is TRBJ2-1; D is possibly TRBD2 (5 bases). The CDR3 loop spans 11 amino acids. Trimming took off 5 bases at V and 9 bases at J, with 8 bases between the two ends. Per the germline V gene, CDR1 is LGHNT and CDR2 is FRNRAP. The DNA for the CDR3 is TGTGCTAGTGGTCTGGGGAGTGAGCAGTTCTTC. Encoded protein: CASGLGSEQFF.

The rearrangement links TRBV28 to TRBJ2-5; 9 nucleotides agree with TRBD1. Germline lookup yields CDR1 MDHEN and CDR2 SYDVKM. CDR3 length: 15 residues. The V and J ends lost 8 bases and 2 bases, in that order; junction bases with no gene match: 9. The CDR3 loop reads CASDRGLGLQETQYF. CDR3 nucleotide sequence: TGTGCCAGCGACAGGGGGTTAGGATTGCAAGAGACCCAGTACTTC. Variable domain in full (rest from reference TRBV28 and TRBJ2-5): DVKVTQSSRYLVKRTGEKVFLECVQDMDHENMFWYRQDPGLGLRLIYFSYDVKMKEKGDIPEGYSVSREKKERFSLILESASTNQTSMYLCASDRGLGLQETQYFGPGTRLLVL.

The gene calls are TRBV27 and TRBJ1-2, with D uncertain. Trimming left V 5 bases short and J 2 bases short, with 12 bases between. The germline CDR1 and CDR2 sequences are MNHEY and SMNVEV (reference sequence). CDR3 length: 14 amino acids. CDR3 DNA sequence: TGTGCCAGCAGTCAAAACGCAATCAACTATGGCTACACCTTC. Amino acids: CASSQNAINYGYTF.

This clonotype was seen ten or more times. V gene TRBV7-2 combines with J gene TRBJ2-1, with a tentative D call TRBD2 (5 bases). The V gene's germline CDR1 is SGHTA and CDR2 FQGNSA. Trimming stripped 1 base from V and 0 bases from J, with 10 bases between. CDR3 size: 16 residues. CDR3 coding DNA: TGTGCCAGCAGCTTAGTCGGTGGAGGCTCCTACAATGAGCAGTTCTTC. This encodes CASSLVGGGSYNEQFF. Filled out from reference TRBV7-2 and TRBJ2-1, the complete variable domain reads GAGVSQSPSNKVTEKGKDVELRCDPISGHTALYWYRQSLGQGLEFLIYFQGNSAPDKSGLPSDRFSAERTGGSVSTLTIQRTQQEDSAVYLCASSLVGGGSYNEQFFGPGTRLTVL.

This clonotype was counted ten times or more. V gene TRBV12-3 or TRBV12-4 combines with J gene TRBJ2-3, with D hard to call. The CDR3 is 11 residues long. The V and J ends lost 6 bases and 5 bases respectively, with 6 bases between them. CDR3 DNA sequence: TGTGCCAGCAGAGCGAAAGATACGCAGTATTTT. Its protein is CASRAKDTQYF.